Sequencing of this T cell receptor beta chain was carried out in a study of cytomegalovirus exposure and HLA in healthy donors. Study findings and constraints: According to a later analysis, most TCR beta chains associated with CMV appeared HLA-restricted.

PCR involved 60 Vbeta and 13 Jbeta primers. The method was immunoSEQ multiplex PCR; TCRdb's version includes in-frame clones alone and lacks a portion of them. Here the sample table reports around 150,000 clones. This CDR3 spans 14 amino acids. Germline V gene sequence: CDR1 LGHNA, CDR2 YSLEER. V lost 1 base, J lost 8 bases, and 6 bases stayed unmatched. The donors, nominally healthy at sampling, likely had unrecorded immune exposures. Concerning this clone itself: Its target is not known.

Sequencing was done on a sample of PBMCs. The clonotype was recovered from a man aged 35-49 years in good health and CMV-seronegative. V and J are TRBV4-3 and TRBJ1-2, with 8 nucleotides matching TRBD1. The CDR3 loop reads CASSQADRGKGYTF. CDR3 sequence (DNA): TGCGCCAGCAGCCAAGCAGACAGGGGAAAGGGCTACACCTTC.